The 21 T cell receptor beta chains below come from one sample, sequenced in a study of T cells in Graves' hyperthyroidism and ophthalmopathy. Amplified TCR beta CDR3 regions derived from RNA transcripts. First-round RT-PCR targeting the TCR CDR3 was performed with the HTBI primer set. TCRdb called the multiplex PCR reads again in MiXCR, with one record for every CDR3 protein. The top ten clones hold 14% of a sample with about 560,000 distinct CDR3 sequences, approximately 14% of them seen once. Material: blood. The source is a woman aged 40-49 years with Graves' hyperthyroidism.

This clonotype was observed a handful of times. It may be a read error: a sequence one base away is much more abundant. The CDR3 coding sequence is TGTGTCAGCCGGGCGGGAGACAGCTACAATGAGCAGTTCTTC. Translating it yields CVSRAGDSYNEQFF. V gene TRBV27 combines with J gene TRBJ2-1, with 7 bases aligning to TRBD2. CDR1 is MNHEY, CDR2 SMNVEV, per germline (reference sequence). CDR3 length: 14 residues.

A note on this clonotype: A much bigger clone sits one base away, suggesting this may be a read error. The chain combines TRBV4-1 with TRBJ2-7, with a possible D match to TRBD2 (6 bases). Deletions cut 4 bases from V and 4 bases from J, with 23 bases between. This CDR3 has 17 amino acids. Germline V gene lookup returns CDR1 MGHRA and CDR2 YSYEKL. The CDR3 sequence is CASSRVRLVRSGYEQYF. CDR3 sequence (DNA): TGCGCCAGCAGCCGAGTTCGACTAGTTAGATCTGGGTACGAGCAGTACTTC.

The table lists this clonotype with a few counts. The V and J genes are TRBV18 and TRBJ2-1, with D possibly being TRBD2 (5 bases). Deletions cut 3 bases from V and 1 base from J, with 7 bases between. This CDR3 is 14 amino acids long. Germline V gene lookup returns CDR1 KGHSH and CDR2 LQKENI. CDR3 nucleotide sequence: TGTGCCAGCTCACCGGACTTATCCTACAATGAGCAGTTCTTC. Translated: CASSPDLSYNEQFF.

This clonotype was observed at least ten times. The chain recombines TRBV30 with TRBJ1-2, with D unresolved. The CDR3 runs 12 residues. The ends were cut back, 3 bases at V and 2 bases at J, with 7 bases in the middle. Germline V gene lookup returns CDR1 GTSNPN and CDR2 SVGIG (reference sequence). In nucleotides, the CDR3 is TGTGCCTGGAGGGCGGGGAACTATGGCTACACCTTC. Its translation is CAWRAGNYGYTF.

This chain uses TRBV28 with TRBJ1-6; D not certain. This CDR3 contains 15 residues. V was clipped by 2 bases and J by 11 bases, with 16 bases between them. Germline lookup yields CDR1 MDHEN and CDR2 SYDVKM. The DNA for the CDR3 is TGTGCCAGCAGTTTAAGTTCGGACGGAAGGACACCCCTCCACTTT. It yields the protein CASSLSSDGRTPLHF. The full variable domain, rest sourced from reference TRBV28 and TRBJ1-6, is DVKVTQSSRYLVKRTGEKVFLECVQDMDHENMFWYRQDPGLGLRLIYFSYDVKMKEKGDIPEGYSVSREKKERFSLILESASTNQTSMYLCASSLSSDGRTPLHFGNGTRLTVT.

This clonotype was seen repeatedly, ten times or more. This chain links TRBV2 with TRBJ1-5; D is undetermined. From germline, CDR1 is SNHLY and CDR2 FYNNEI. V gave up 7 bases and J gave up 0 bases, with 13 bases separating them. The CDR3 runs to 15 residues. CDR3 region: CASTLRTDSNQPQHF. The CDR3 bases are TGTGCCAGCACCCTAAGGACGGATAGCAATCAGCCCCAGCATTTT.

This clonotype was seen ten or more times. For the CDR3, the DNA is TGTGCCTGGAGTGACGGACGGGGTGAGCAGTTCTTC. It codes for CAWSDGRGEQFF. The chain couples TRBV30 to TRBJ2-1, with a possible D match to TRBD2 (5 bases). V lost 1 base to trimming and J lost 9 bases, with 10 bases between them. CDR3 size: 12 residues. Germline-derived CDR1 and CDR2 are GTSNPN and SVGIG (reference sequence). The full variable domain, rest sourced from reference TRBV30 and TRBJ2-1, is SQTIHQWPATLVQPVGSPLSLECTVEGTSNPNLYWYRQAAGRGLQLLFYSVGIGQISSEVPQNLSASRPQDRQFILSSKKLLLSDSGFYLCAWSDGRGEQFFGPGTRLTVL.

The table lists this clonotype with many counts. This CDR3 is CSASGLAFSSLEQYF. The CDR3 bases are TGCAGTGCATCGGGACTAGCGTTTTCTTCCCTCGAGCAGTACTTC. The chain employs TRBV20-1 and TRBJ2-7; 10 bases agree with TRBD2. CDR1 DFQATT and CDR2 SNEGSKA come from the germline V gene (reference sequence). The CDR3 loop spans 15 amino acids. The V gene end was trimmed by 6 bases and the J gene end by 6 bases; junction bases not matched to a gene: 14.

This clonotype was recorded many times. V is TRBV30 and J is TRBJ1-1; 8 bases line up with TRBD1. Germline CDR1 reads GTSNPN; CDR2 reads SVGIG (reference sequence). V lost 5 bases, J lost 5 bases, and 4 bases stayed unmatched. The CDR3 is made up of 12 amino acids. CDR3 region: CAWQGAATEAFF. The CDR3, as DNA: TGTGCCTGGCAGGGGGCGGCTACTGAAGCTTTCTTT.

This clonotype was counted only a few times. The rearrangement uses TRBV2 and TRBJ1-4; a possible D gene is TRBD1 (5 bases). CDR1 and CDR2 from the germline V gene are SNHLY and FYNNEI. The V end lost 6 bases, the J end lost 2 bases, and 10 bases lay between the germline ends. The CDR3 has 14 residues. Here the CDR3 reads CASRDKTTNEKLFF. CDR3 DNA sequence: TGTGCCAGCAGGGACAAAACGACTAATGAAAAACTGTTTTTT.

This clonotype appeared once. A single base separates this from a much larger clone, so it may be a read error. The chain combines TRBV20-1 with TRBJ1-1; perhaps TRBD1 as D (5 bases). This CDR3 spans 14 amino acids. Germline values: CDR1 DFQATT, CDR2 SNEGSKA (reference sequence). This CDR3 reads CSASKTSGNSEAFF. The DNA of the CDR3 is TGCAGTGCTAGCAAGACGTCAGGGAACTCTGAAGCTTTCTTT.

This clonotype has a handful of counts. The gene calls are TRBV9 and TRBJ2-1; possibly TRBD2 for D (7 bases). In germline, CDR1 is SGDLS, CDR2 YYNGEE. The CDR3 is made up of 13 amino acids. V was trimmed by 1 base and J by 8 bases, leaving 10 bases between them. CDR3 in amino acids: CASSVTGRDEQFF. The CDR3 DNA sequence: TGTGCCAGCAGCGTAACAGGGAGGGATGAGCAGTTCTTC.

The table lists this clonotype with a few counts. This chain uses TRBV28 with TRBJ1-5; D uncertain. The length of the CDR3 is 15 residues. Germline V gene sequence: CDR1 MDHEN, CDR2 SYDVKM. V was clipped by 5 bases and J by 0 bases, with 11 bases between them. The CDR3 DNA reads TGTGCCAGCAGTACAAGTTGGAATAGCAATCAGCCCCAGCATTTT. This codes for CASSTSWNSNQPQHF.

This clonotype was observed many times. The V gene is TRBV5-1, the J gene TRBJ2-3; 9 nucleotides match TRBD2. Germline V gives CDR1 SGHRS, CDR2 YFSETQ. The length of the CDR3 is 16 residues. The V segment lost 0 bases and the J segment 2 bases; nucleotides outside the gene matches: 4. The CDR3 DNA sequence: TGCGCCAGCAGCTTGGGACTAGCGGAGCCCACAGATACGCAGTATTTT. This gives the protein CASSLGLAEPTDTQYF.

This clonotype was seen repeatedly, ten times or more. For the CDR3, the DNA is TGTGCCAGCAGTTACAGGCAGGGGGACGATACGCAGTATTTT. Its translation: CASSYRQGDDTQYF. The chain combines TRBV6-5 with TRBJ2-3; the match to TRBD1 covers 7 bases. The V and J ends lost 2 bases and 6 bases, in that order; junction bases with no gene match: 5. Germline CDR1 is MNHEY and CDR2 is SVGAGI. The CDR3 sequence is 14 residues long.

This clonotype came up many times. V gene TRBV11-3 combines with J gene TRBJ2-1; possible D gene TRBD2, 5 bases. Germline lookup yields CDR1 SGHNT and CDR2 YENEEA. This CDR3 spans 14 amino acids. V lost 6 bases, J lost 0 bases, and 9 bases lay in between. The CDR3 bases are TGTGCCAGCAGAACCGGGAACTCCTACAATGAGCAGTTCTTC. Protein product: CASRTGNSYNEQFF.

This clonotype was seen ten or more times. As DNA, the CDR3 is TGTGCCAGCAGCCCGTCCCCTAGCTATGAGACCCAGTACTTC. Its translation: CASSPSPSYETQYF. The rearrangement uses TRBV7-3 and TRBJ2-5, with TRBD2 as a possible D gene (5 bases). Trimming shortened V by 5 bases and J by 5 bases, and 15 bases separated the two germline ends. The CDR3 loop spans 14 amino acids. Germline CDR1 reads SGHTA; CDR2 reads FQGTGA.

This clonotype was recorded at least ten times. The genes are TRBV2 and TRBJ1-2; D might be TRBD1 (6 bases). The CDR3 extends over 15 amino acids. V lost 2 bases to trimming and J lost 5 bases, with 15 bases between them. From germline, CDR1 is SNHLY and CDR2 FYNNEI. The CDR3 DNA reads TGTGCCAGCAGTGAATTGACAGGACCCCTGTATGGCTACACCTTC. This translates into CASSELTGPLYGYTF.

This clonotype was detected many times. V is TRBV27 and J is TRBJ2-7; the match to TRBD2 covers 9 bases. Looked up from germline, CDR1 is MNHEY and CDR2 is SMNVEV (reference sequence). The CDR3 runs 15 residues. V dropped 3 bases and J dropped 7; count of bases not matched to a gene: 10. In DNA form, the CDR3 reads TGTGCCAGCAGTTTTGAGACTAGCGGAGGTGGGGAGCAGTACTTC. Its translation: CASSFETSGGGEQYF.

J is TRBJ2-3 and V is TRBV12-3 or TRBV12-4; D not certain. The CDR3 is 14 residues long. V was shortened by 6 bases and J by 4 bases, with 14 bases between the two germline ends. The CDR3 here is CASSPLKRADTQYF. The CDR3 DNA reads as TGTGCCAGCAGCCCATTAAAAAGGGCAGATACGCAGTATTTT.

This clonotype showed up just a few times. No conserved phenylalanine or tryptophan is present at the end of the CDR3, so a read error is the likely explanation. Written as DNA, the CDR3 is TGTGCCAGCAGCGAGTCACAGAACACTGAAGCTTTCCTT. Its translation: CASSESQNTEAFL. The rearrangement links TRBV7-9 to TRBJ1-1, with D unclear. CDR1 is SEHNR, CDR2 FQNEAQ, per germline (reference sequence). V lost 5 bases to trimming and J lost 1 base, with 8 bases between them. This CDR3 has 13 residues.